This TCR beta chain is drawn from a study of cytomegalovirus exposure and HLA in healthy donors. Study summary: Of about 400 genotyped donors, more than 70% clustered with self-reported Caucasian donors.

This clone was seen a few times. The target antigen is unknown. Study-wide points: Rates of TCR association differed by HLA locus in a later analysis, with DRB1 highest and HLA-C lowest. Productive status was seen about 87% or about 30% of the time for most TCR beta V segments in an earlier analysis. Researchers reported that a few CMV-associated chains were confirmed in vitro as CMV antigen-specific.

PCR employed 60 Vbeta and 13 Jbeta primers. The repertoire was sequenced with immunoSEQ multiplex PCR; TCRdb's copy has only in-frame clones and lacks some. This repertoire shows around 130,000 clones, roughly 80% found once; its top ten account for 2.1%. Germline CDR1 reads SGHRS; CDR2 reads YFSETQ. Trimming cost V 4 bases and J 7 bases; bases outside gene matches: 7. The CDR3 is 16 residues long. The receptor's source is a man aged 25-40 years in good health and CMV-seronegative. The gene calls are TRBV5-1 and TRBJ2-1, with 14 nucleotides matching TRBD2. Sequencing input: PBMCs. CDR3 sequence: CASSKTSGGAENEQFF. The CDR3 DNA follows: TGCGCCAGCAGCAAGACTAGCGGGGGGGCTGAGAATGAGCAGTTCTTC.